Each of the 25 T cell receptor beta chains below was sequenced from the same sample in a study of OX40 agonist ivuxolimab in advanced cancers. This table comes from immunoSEQ multiplex PCR, and its TCRdb copy is limited to in-frame clones, with some not included. The sample shows 60,000 to 85,000 clones, approximately 87% of them seen only once. The sequencing here drew on CD4+ or CD8+ T cells sorted from blood, taken in a trial of the OX40 agonist ivuxolimab. These receptors all come from an adult with an advanced solid tumor such as melanoma, head and neck, liver or kidney cancer.

The rearrangement uses TRBV12-5 and TRBJ2-5, with 14 nucleotides matching TRBD2. Germline trimming cut 7 bases from V and 4 bases from J; bases unmatched to any gene: 11. CDR1 is LGHNT, CDR2 FRNRAP, per germline. The CDR3 is made up of 17 amino acids. CDR3 loop: CASAPQRTSGGPETQYF. The DNA for the CDR3 is TGTGCTAGTGCCCCCCAGCGGACTAGCGGGGGGCCAGAGACCCAGTACTTC. The whole variable domain, remainder taken from reference TRBV12-5 and TRBJ2-5, is DARVTQTPRHKVTEMGQEVTMRCQPILGHNTVFWYRQTMMQGLELLAYFRNRAPLDDSGMPKDRFSAEMPDATLATLKIQPSEPRDSAVYFCASAPQRTSGGPETQYFGPGTRLLVL.

The rearrangement joins TRBV5-1 to TRBJ1-1; 10 bases align to TRBD1. The CDR3 totals 14 residues. The germline gives CDR1 SGHRS, CDR2 YFSETQ. Trimming removed 0 bases from V and 8 bases from J; junction bases left unmatched: 4. For the CDR3, the DNA is TGCGCCAGCAGCTTGGAAGGACAGGGGGACGAAGCTTTCTTT. Translated, it gives CASSLEGQGDEAFF.

The CDR3 is CASSSGQRFYEQYF. As DNA, the CDR3 is TGTGCCAGCAGTTCCGGGCAGAGGTTCTACGAGCAGTACTTC. The chain uses TRBV7-2 and TRBJ2-7; unclear D gene. CDR3 length: 14 residues. CDR1 and CDR2 (germline): SGHTA, FQGNSA. V was pared by 6 bases and J by 3 bases, with 15 bases between.

The chain has TRBV7-8 and TRBJ2-7; 9 bases are shared with TRBD1. V was clipped by 5 bases and J by 5 bases; unmatched bases: 7. The germline gives CDR1 SGHVS, CDR2 FQNEAQ. There are 14 residues in the CDR3. In DNA, the CDR3 is TGTGCCAGCAGCGTCCGGGACAGGGTCCACGAGCAGTACTTC. Translation gives CASSVRDRVHEQYF.

This clone was picked up a small number of times. This CDR3 is CASSPKGYGAEAFF. CDR3 coding DNA: TGTGCCAGTAGTCCCAAGGGTTACGGCGCTGAAGCTTTCTTT. This sequence joins TRBV19 and TRBJ1-1, with D unresolved. Germline assignment: CDR1 LNHDA and CDR2 SQIVND (reference sequence). The CDR3 spans 14 residues. V was shortened by 5 bases and J by 6 bases, with 16 bases between the two germline ends.

The chain joins TRBV27 to TRBJ2-5; D may be TRBD2 (6 bases). The germline V and J ends were trimmed by 8 bases and 5 bases, with 15 bases remaining between them. This CDR3 spans 13 amino acids. The germline CDR1 and CDR2 sequences are MNHEY and SMNVEV (reference sequence). DNA for the CDR3: TGTGCCAGCCTTAAGCGGGTTGGTGAGACCCAGTACTTC. Its translation is CASLKRVGETQYF.

This chain joins TRBV5-4 and TRBJ1-6; TRBD1 aligns across 7 bases. With V trimmed by 1 base and J by 0 bases, 7 bases remained unmatched. In germline, CDR1 is SGHNT, CDR2 YYREEE (reference sequence). CDR3 length: 18 residues. The CDR3 sequence is CASSLSEGASSYNSPLHF. For the CDR3, the DNA is TGTGCCAGCAGCTTGTCGGAGGGGGCGAGCTCCTATAATTCACCCCTCCACTTT.

The chain links TRBV19 to TRBJ1-1; D is unclear. The CDR3 contains 13 residues. The germline V and J ends were trimmed by 2 bases and 6 bases, with 10 bases remaining between them. In germline, CDR1 is LNHDA, CDR2 SQIVND (reference sequence). The CDR3 region has the DNA TGTGCCAGTAGTATACGTGGGCTCCCTGAAGCTTTCTTT. Its protein product is CASSIRGLPEAFF.

This sequence joins TRBV2 and TRBJ1-6; the D gene is possibly TRBD1 (5 bases). Deletions cut 0 bases from V and 15 bases from J, with 15 bases between. The CDR3 covers 14 residues. Germline CDR1 is SNHLY and CDR2 is FYNNEI. The CDR3 reads CASSEAGTPARLHF. The DNA of the CDR3 is TGTGCCAGCAGTGAAGCTGGGACCCCCGCGCGCCTCCACTTT.

V is TRBV19 and J is TRBJ2-2; perhaps TRBD1 as D (6 bases). The V and J ends lost 6 bases and 2 bases respectively, with 13 bases between them. The germline V gene has CDR1 LNHDA and CDR2 SQIVND (reference sequence). This CDR3 is built from 15 residues. The CDR3 nucleotides read TGTGCCAGTAGGGGGGCACAGACAAACACCGGGGAGCTGTTTTTT. It encodes CASRGAQTNTGELFF.

The chain uses TRBV7-3 and TRBJ2-3; TRBD2 matches at 10 bases. With 2 bases clipped from V and 1 base from J, the junction kept 0 bases outside the gene matches. The CDR3 extends over 15 amino acids. Germline assignment: CDR1 SGHTA and CDR2 FQGTGA. The CDR3 sequence is CASSLLAGGTDTQYF. For the CDR3, the DNA is TGTGCCAGCAGCTTACTAGCGGGGGGCACAGATACGCAGTATTTT.

The gene calls are TRBV11-3 and TRBJ1-5; the D gene is possibly TRBD1 (6 bases). V shed 10 bases and J shed 3 bases, with 13 bases lying between them. The germline V gene encodes CDR1 SGHNT and CDR2 YENEEA. The CDR3 spans 13 residues. The CDR3 DNA sequence: TGTGCCACCTCCGGGGGCCCCAATCAGCCCCAGCATTTT. This sequence encodes CATSGGPNQPQHF. The full variable domain, in which reference TRBV11-3 and TRBJ1-5 provide the parts outside the CDR3, is EAGVVQSPRYKIIEKKQPVAFWCNPISGHNTLYWYLQNLGQGPELLIRYENEEAVDDSQLPKDRFSAERLKGVDSTLKIQPAELGDSAVYLCATSGGPNQPQHFGDGTRLSIL.

The chain couples TRBV15 to TRBJ2-3; no definite D call. The CDR3 totals 14 residues. The germline V and J ends were trimmed by 2 bases and 6 bases, with 12 bases remaining between them. Germline CDR1 and CDR2: LNHNV and YYDKDF (reference sequence). The CDR3 loop reads CATSRLNPGDTQYF. The CDR3 region has the DNA TGTGCCACCAGCAGATTAAACCCCGGGGATACGCAGTATTTT.

The chain joins TRBV10-3 to TRBJ1-1; D is ambiguous. CDR1 and CDR2 (germline): ENHRY, SYGVKD. The V end was cut by 6 bases, the J end by 6 bases, with 14 bases between. CDR3 length: 13 amino acids. CDR3 nucleotide sequence: TGTGCCATCAGACTCGATGGAGTAGCTGAAGCTTTCTTT. It translates to CAIRLDGVAEAFF.

The gene calls are TRBV18 and TRBJ2-1; no firm D call. The V and J ends lost 4 bases and 10 bases respectively, with 8 bases between them. Germline V gives CDR1 KGHSH, CDR2 LQKENI. The CDR3 has 11 residues. The CDR3 sequence is CASSLQREQFF. In DNA form, the CDR3 reads TGTGCCAGCTCACTACAACGAGAGCAGTTCTTC.

The rearrangement links TRBV4-1 to TRBJ1-4, with no clear D. V lost 4 bases, J lost 8 bases, and 11 bases lay in between. The CDR3 is 13 residues long. CDR1 is MGHRA, CDR2 YSYEKL, per germline. CDR3 sequence: CASSPYADEKLFF. The DNA for the CDR3 is TGCGCCAGCAGCCCGTATGCGGACGAAAAACTGTTTTTT.

The V call is TRBV9, the J call TRBJ2-7; the match to TRBD1 covers 11 bases. The CDR3 contains 16 residues. Germline CDR1 is SGDLS and CDR2 is YYNGEE. The V and J ends lost 3 bases and 3 bases, in that order; junction bases with no gene match: 8. The chain's CDR3 is CASSGSRTGGVYEQYF. The CDR3 nucleotides are TGTGCCAGCAGCGGGTCCAGGACAGGGGGCGTCTACGAGCAGTACTTC.

This sequence joins TRBV11-1 and TRBJ2-6; D possibly corresponds to TRBD1 (6 bases). Trimming pared 5 bases from V and 2 bases from J, leaving 10 bases between. The germline V gene has CDR1 SGHAT and CDR2 FQDESV (reference sequence). The CDR3 loop spans 15 amino acids. This chain's CDR3 is CASSPQGTGANVLTF. The CDR3 DNA sequence: TGTGCCAGCAGCCCACAGGGAACTGGGGCCAACGTCCTGACTTTC.

This rearrangement joins TRBV6-5 to TRBJ2-7; D possibly corresponds to TRBD1 (6 bases). Per germline, CDR1 MNHEY and CDR2 SVGAGI. The CDR3 extends over 13 amino acids. V dropped 6 bases and J dropped 4 bases, with 13 bases sitting between them. The CDR3 region is CASSLLGGYEQYF. CDR3 in DNA: TGTGCCAGCAGCCTCCTAGGGGGTTACGAGCAGTACTTC.

The chain is built from TRBV28 and TRBJ2-3; no firm D call. The CDR3 contains 12 residues. Germline CDR1 MDHEN, CDR2 SYDVKM. V gave up 4 bases and J gave up 3 bases, with 5 bases separating them. DNA of the CDR3: TGTGCCAGCAGTTGGACGACAGATACGCAGTATTTT. This translates into CASSWTTDTQYF.

The rearrangement links TRBV10-3 to TRBJ1-1; the D is unclear. CDR1 and CDR2 (germline): ENHRY, SYGVKD. The CDR3 sequence is 14 residues long. Trimming took 4 bases from V and 3 from J, leaving 12 bases between them. Here the CDR3 reads CAISVLGRDTEAFF. CDR3 DNA sequence: TGTGCCATCAGTGTTCTGGGAAGGGACACTGAAGCTTTCTTT.

The J gene is TRBJ2-1, the V gene TRBV30, with D possibly being TRBD1 (5 bases). CDR1 and CDR2 (germline): GTSNPN, SVGIG (reference sequence). V was trimmed by 3 bases and J by 0 bases, leaving 9 bases between them. The CDR3 contains 14 residues. The CDR3 loop reads CAWRGRDSYNEQFF. In DNA, the CDR3 is TGTGCCTGGAGGGGCAGGGACTCCTACAATGAGCAGTTCTTC.

This clone is a singleton in its sample. The chain carries TRBV7-6 and TRBJ1-1; possibly TRBD1 for D (6 bases). The CDR3 has 16 amino acids. V lost 2 bases to trimming and J lost 5 bases, with 18 bases between them. Germline V gene data show CDR1 as SGHVS and CDR2 as FNYEAQ. Here the CDR3 reads CASSLISGGQGTEAFF. The CDR3 nucleotides read TGTGCCAGCAGCTTAATTTCTGGGGGGCAGGGGACTGAAGCTTTCTTT.

The chain links TRBV28 to TRBJ1-2; 8 nucleotides match TRBD1. This CDR3 spans 13 amino acids. Germline CDR1 and CDR2: MDHEN and SYDVKM. The junction had 3 bases not matched to a gene; V was cut back by 7 bases and J by 2 bases. The CDR3 DNA follows: TGTGCCAGCACAGGGGACAGGAACTATGGCTACACCTTC. This codes for CASTGDRNYGYTF.

This chain uses TRBV7-9 with TRBJ1-1, with TRBD1 identical over 8 bases. CDR3 length: 15 amino acids. The J segment lost 2 bases and the V segment lost 11 bases, leaving 13 bases of the junction unmatched. CDR1 and CDR2 from the germline V gene are SEHNR and FQNEAQ (reference sequence). Written as DNA, the CDR3 is TGTGCCCAGACTCAGGGGGCGTTCGGAAACACTGAAGCTTTCTTT. The encoded protein is CAQTQGAFGNTEAFF.